This passage covers 19 T cell receptor beta chains from one sample sequenced in a study of blood T cell repertoires in COVID-19. Assay: immunoSEQ multiplex PCR; the TCRdb copy retains only in-frame clones and omits some. The sample includes some 76,000 clones, around nine tenths of them seen just once. Sequenced material: peripheral blood. These TCRs come from a woman aged 18-35 years with acute or convalescent COVID-19.

The V gene is TRBV3-1 (or the pseudogene TRBV3-2), the J gene TRBJ2-5; 11 bases fit TRBD1. The germline CDR1 and CDR2 sequences are LGHDT and YNNKEL (reference sequence). V lost 3 bases and J lost 2; bases outside the gene matches: 5. The CDR3 has 16 amino acids. This CDR3 is CASSHRDRGIQETQYF. The DNA for the CDR3 is TGTGCCAGCAGCCATAGGGACAGGGGGATTCAAGAGACCCAGTACTTC.

This chain joins TRBV10-3 and TRBJ2-7; weak D call: TRBD1 (6 bases). In germline, CDR1 is ENHRY, CDR2 SYGVKD. With 0 bases removed from V and 3 bases from J, the gap between germline ends came to 15 bases. There are 16 residues in the CDR3. The CDR3 DNA reads TGTGCCATCAGTGAGTCGAACAGGGCCGTGAACTACGAGCAGTACTTC. Protein product: CAISESNRAVNYEQYF.

V gene TRBV11-3 combines with J gene TRBJ2-1; D is perhaps TRBD2 (7 bases). V lost 1 base to trimming and J lost 8 bases, with 18 bases between them. The CDR3 consists of 16 residues. Germline CDR1 reads SGHNT; CDR2 reads YENEEA. CDR3 nucleotides: TGTGCCAGCAGCTTAGGAACCCCGGGGGGCCGGGATGAGCAGTTCTTC. Protein sequence: CASSLGTPGGRDEQFF.

This sequence joins TRBV5-6 and TRBJ2-5; no clear D gene. Trimming cost V 2 bases and J 0 bases, with 5 bases left between them. The CDR3 covers 13 residues. Per the germline V gene, CDR1 is SGHDT and CDR2 is YYEEEE. This CDR3 is CASSFENQETQYF. CDR3 in DNA: TGTGCCAGCAGCTTCGAGAACCAAGAGACCCAGTACTTC.

The gene calls are TRBV4-3 and TRBJ1-1; 8 bases map to TRBD1. CDR1 is LGHNA, CDR2 YSLEER, per germline. The J segment lost 4 bases and the V segment lost 1 base, leaving 8 bases of the junction unmatched. This CDR3 spans 16 amino acids. This CDR3 reads CASSQAGSTGVTEAFF. For the CDR3, the DNA is TGCGCCAGCAGCCAAGCAGGGTCGACAGGGGTCACTGAAGCTTTCTTT.

The chain joins TRBV5-6 to TRBJ2-2, with a weak D call TRBD2 (6 bases). The V gene's germline CDR1 is SGHDT and CDR2 YYEEEE. The CDR3 sequence is 15 residues long. The V and J ends lost 0 bases and 2 bases respectively, with 8 bases between them. The DNA of the CDR3 is TGTGCCAGCAGCTTGGGACTAGATAACACCGGGGAGCTGTTTTTT. Protein sequence: CASSLGLDNTGELFF.

A single count supports this clone. The J gene is TRBJ1-3, the V gene TRBV28; perhaps TRBD1 as D (5 bases). Germline V lookup: CDR1 MDHEN, CDR2 SYDVKM. This CDR3 has 15 residues. V was shortened by 4 bases and J by 5 bases, with 15 bases between the two germline ends. CDR3 nucleotides: TGTGCCAGCAGTTGGGGCGGGGGTACGAGAAACACCATATATTTT. Translated: CASSWGGGTRNTIYF.

This chain uses TRBV30 with TRBJ1-1, with TRBD1 identical over 8 bases. CDR3 length equals 16 residues. Germline V gene sequence: CDR1 GTSNPN, CDR2 SVGIG (reference sequence). V lost 0 bases, J lost 9 bases, and 15 bases stayed unmatched. In DNA, the CDR3 is TGTGCCTGGAGTGTTATAGGGGGACAGGCAGGCGCTCAAGCTTTCTTT. It translates to CAWSVIGGQAGAQAFF.

The chain employs TRBV5-5 and TRBJ2-3; D may be TRBD1 (6 bases). Trimming shortened V by 1 base and J by 0 bases, and 15 bases separated the two germline ends. The CDR3 contains 17 residues. In germline, CDR1 is SGHKS, CDR2 YYEKEE (reference sequence). The CDR3 region has the DNA TGTGCCAGCAGCTTGTGGATCGGGACATATAGCACAGATACGCAGTATTTT. Translation gives CASSLWIGTYSTDTQYF.

The chain uses TRBV29-1 and TRBJ1-2; weak D call: TRBD1 (5 bases). CDR3 length: 13 residues. Trimming left V 1 base short and J 3 bases short, with 9 bases between. CDR1 SQVTM and CDR2 ANQGSEA come from the germline V gene. The CDR3: CSVEAPGHYGYTF. The CDR3 region has the DNA TGCAGCGTTGAAGCGCCAGGGCACTATGGCTACACCTTC. Based on the CDR3 plus reference TRBV29-1 and TRBJ1-2, the full variable domain is SAVISQKPSRDICQRGTSLTIQCQVDSQVTMMFWYRQQPGQSLTLIATANQGSEATYESGFVIDKFPISRPNLTFSTLTVSNMSPEDSSIYLCSVEAPGHYGYTFGSGTRLTVV.

Points on this clone: The conserved final phenylalanine or tryptophan is absent from the CDR3, which likely points to a read error. Because the CDR3's place on the DNA is in doubt, the DNA is left out and the CDR3 is given as listed by TCRdb. The chain recombines TRBV6-1 with TRBJ2-7; the table gives TRBD2 as D, unverified against the DNA. Germline V gene lookup returns CDR1 MNHNS and CDR2 SASEGT. The CDR3 extends over 13 residues, inclusive of both ends. The CDR3: CASSEPPEAGKSP.

The CDR3 DNA follows: TGTGCCAGCAGTGAAGCGATCAGGGGGCGCGACCAGTTCTTC. It translates to CASSEAIRGRDQFF. The rearrangement links TRBV6-1 to TRBJ2-1; 8 bases line up with TRBD1. The CDR3 covers 14 residues. Germline lookup yields CDR1 MNHNS and CDR2 SASEGT. The V segment lost 0 bases and the J segment 13 bases; nucleotides outside the gene matches: 8.

This chain's CDR3 is CASSRFPTGSQHF. The DNA of the CDR3 is TGTGCCAGTAGTCGATTCCCGACAGGGTCCCAGCATTTT. This chain connects TRBV19 to TRBJ1-5, with TRBD1 identical over 7 bases. The CDR3 has 13 amino acids. The V gene's germline CDR1 is LNHDA and CDR2 SQIVND (reference sequence). The ends lost 5 bases at V and 11 bases at J; junction bases unmatched: 9.

This clone has only one observation. The chain recombines TRBV28 with TRBJ2-1; D unclear. Germline CDR1 and CDR2: MDHEN and SYDVKM. The CDR3 has 13 residues. The ends were cut back, 11 bases at V and 9 bases at J, with 20 bases in the middle. This CDR3 reads CASDTRRTGEQFF. In nucleotides, the CDR3 is TGTGCCTCAGATACTCGCCGCACGGGTGAGCAGTTCTTC.

The V and J genes are TRBV5-1 and TRBJ2-2; D remains unclear. The germline CDR1 and CDR2 sequences are SGHRS and YFSETQ. V was pared by 5 bases and J by 4 bases, with 15 bases between. The CDR3 totals 15 residues. The CDR3 region is CASRANSGSTGELFF. The CDR3 DNA follows: TGCGCCAGCAGGGCTAACAGTGGTAGCACCGGGGAGCTGTTTTTT. The full variable domain, rest sourced from reference TRBV5-1 and TRBJ2-2, is KAGVTQTPRYLIKTRGQQVTLSCSPISGHRSVSWYQQTPGQGLQFLFEYFSETQRNKGNFPGRFSGRQFSNSRSEMNVSTLELGDSALYLCASRANSGSTGELFFGEGSRLTVL.

This clone has a single count. The CDR3 protein is CASSQDVGGGPTDEQFF. CDR3 coding DNA: TGTGCCAGCAGCCAAGATGTTGGGGGGGGGCCCACAGATGAGCAGTTCTTC. The gene calls are TRBV4-2 and TRBJ2-1, with D possibly matching TRBD2 (7 bases). The V end lost 0 bases, the J end lost 8 bases, and 20 bases lay between the germline ends. Germline V lookup: CDR1 LGHNA, CDR2 YNFKEQ. The CDR3 length is 17 residues.

V is TRBV5-1 and J is TRBJ2-7; the match to TRBD2 covers 11 bases. Germline V lookup: CDR1 SGHRS, CDR2 YFSETQ. The J segment lost 0 bases and the V segment lost 0 bases, leaving 8 bases of the junction unmatched. CDR3 length: 18 amino acids. The CDR3 protein is CASSLAVPSGGSSYEQYF. CDR3 in DNA: TGCGCCAGCAGCTTGGCGGTTCCTAGCGGGGGGAGCTCCTACGAGCAGTACTTC. The entire variable domain, with the rest obtained from reference TRBV5-1 and TRBJ2-7, is as follows: KAGVTQTPRYLIKTRGQQVTLSCSPISGHRSVSWYQQTPGQGLQFLFEYFSETQRNKGNFPGRFSGRQFSNSRSEMNVSTLELGDSALYLCASSLAVPSGGSSYEQYFGPGTRLTVT.

The CDR3 reads CASSAAGGSKNIQYF. As DNA, the CDR3 is TGTGCCAGCAGCGCCGCAGGGGGCTCCAAAAACATTCAGTACTTC. This rearrangement joins TRBV5-8 to TRBJ2-4, with 8 bases that match TRBD1. Per the germline V gene, CDR1 is SGHTS and CDR2 is YDEGEE. The CDR3 has 15 amino acids. V trimming: 4 bases; J trimming: 2 bases; junction bases outside the gene matches: 5. The full variable domain, rest sourced from reference TRBV5-8 and TRBJ2-4, is EAGVTQSPTHLIKTRGQQATLRCSPISGHTSVYWYQQALGLGLQFLLWYDEGEERNRGNFPPRFSGRQFPNYSSELNVNALELEDSALYLCASSAAGGSKNIQYFGAGTRLSVL.

The chain couples TRBV6-5 to TRBJ1-2; 7 bases match TRBD1. J gave up 8 bases and V 10 bases, and 7 bases lay outside the gene matches. Per the germline V gene, CDR1 is MNHEY and CDR2 is SVGAGI. The CDR3 consists of 11 residues. CDR3 protein: CAMRGPEGYTF. The DNA for the CDR3 is TGTGCCATGAGGGGGCCGGAAGGCTACACCTTC.